A single TCR beta chain is shown here with its context. There are a few counts of this clonotype. The antigen it recognizes is unknown. Base qualities were left out, and no much larger clone turns up one base away. Via the germline V gene (reference sequence), CDR1 is DFQATT and CDR2 SNEGSKA. V loses 2 bases at its end and J loses 7 bases; junction bases beyond the gene matches: 5. Including cysteine and phenylalanine, the CDR3 has 14 amino acids. The kept DNA is CDR3 alone, 42 bases in frame from the first base. TCR beta VDJ combination and CDR3 sequence profiling used genomic DNA as the template. TCR repertoire sequencing was run on an Illumina HiSeq 2000. The source study handled its data this way. TRBV/TRBJ rearrangement plots, CDR3 size and DJ length profiles, and Simpson's diversity index were used to evaluate the repertoires. The most abundant DNA sequence in the deep sequencing data was taken as the immunodominant clone. CDR3 amino acid sequences were checked for sharing across subjects and were also compared against the VDJdb database and published repertoires. TCRdb reprocessed the public reads (quality trimming at Q25 with fastp, clone calling with MiXCR) and kept in-frame beta chains. For every CDR3 protein sequence, its rows merge into one entry that carries the most common genes and DNA. The V and J calls reflect TCRdb's pipeline rather than the authors' work. This sample has roughly 250,000 distinct CDR3 sequences in its table, and 82% of those were observed once. In total, the top ten clones hold about 41% of the sample.

This sample was taken from a study of CD8+CD57+ T cells in acquired aplastic anemia (dated by TCRdb to 2017 to 2018). Background for the entire study: On average, sorted CD4+ and CD8+ cells yielded approximately 3 ug of extracted DNA, with a range of roughly 0.19 to 27.4 ug. A CD8+CD57+ expansion meant a frequency higher than the mean frequency seen in healthy subjects.

Flow cytometry had shown CD8+CD57+ cell expansion in the patients selected for sequencing. Severe acquired aplastic anemia was diagnosed in all patients according to International Study of Aplastic Anemia and Agranulocytosis and Camitta criteria. Patients had received no therapy at the time of blood sampling. TCR repertoires of sorted CD4+ and CD8+ blood T cells from severe aplastic anemia patients and healthy subjects were deep-sequenced in the study. Patients were enrolled in the USA under clinicaltrials.gov protocols 00001620, 01623167, 00001397, 00071045, 00081523 and 00961064. Ficoll-Paque density gradient centrifugation was used to isolate peripheral blood mononuclear cells. Before DNA was extracted, CD4+ and CD8+ T cells were sorted using either FACS or magnetic beads. Overall study outcomes, separate from this receptor: No significant difference in CD8+ Simpson's diversity was found between patients and healthy controls (P=0.060). Although 25 to 30 CD8+ CDR3 sequences were shared by patients and controls, these sequences appeared highly expressed in patients and within the immunodominant clones of patients.

This chain joins TRBV20-1 to TRBJ2-5, and 12 bases in between align with TRBD2. The specimen was sorted CD4+, CD8+, or CD8+CD57+ T cells (not recorded which) from PBMCs. The clonotype comes from a human donor with aplastic anemia. CDR3 protein: CSARPSGGDGTQYF. The sequenced DNA: TGCAGTGCTAGACCTAGCGGGGGGGACGGGACCCAGTACTTC.